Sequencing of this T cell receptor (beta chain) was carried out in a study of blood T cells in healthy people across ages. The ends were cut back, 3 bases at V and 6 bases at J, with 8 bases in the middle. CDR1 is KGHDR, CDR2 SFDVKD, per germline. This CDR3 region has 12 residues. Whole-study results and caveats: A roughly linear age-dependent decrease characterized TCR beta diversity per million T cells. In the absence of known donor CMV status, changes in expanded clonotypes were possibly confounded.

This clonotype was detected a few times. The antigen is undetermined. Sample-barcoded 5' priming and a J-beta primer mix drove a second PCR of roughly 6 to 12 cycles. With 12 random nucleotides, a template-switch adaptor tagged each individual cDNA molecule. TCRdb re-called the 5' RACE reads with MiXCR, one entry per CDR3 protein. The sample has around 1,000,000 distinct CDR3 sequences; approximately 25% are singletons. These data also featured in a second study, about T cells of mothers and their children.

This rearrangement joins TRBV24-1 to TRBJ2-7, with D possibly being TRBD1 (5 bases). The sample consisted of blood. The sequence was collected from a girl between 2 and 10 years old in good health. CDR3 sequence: CATSDPRGEQYF. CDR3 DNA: TGTGCCACCAGTGATCCTAGGGGCGAGCAGTACTTC.